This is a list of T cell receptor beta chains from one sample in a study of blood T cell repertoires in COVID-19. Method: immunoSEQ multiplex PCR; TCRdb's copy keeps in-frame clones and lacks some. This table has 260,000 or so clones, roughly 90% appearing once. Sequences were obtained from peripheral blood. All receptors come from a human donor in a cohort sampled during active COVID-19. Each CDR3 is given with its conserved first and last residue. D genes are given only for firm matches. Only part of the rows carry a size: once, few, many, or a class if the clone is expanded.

cdr3_aa: CASRYDRGGNTEAFF; cdr3_nt: TGTGCCAGCAGATACGACAGGGGCGGAAACACTGAAGCTTTCTTT; d_call: TRBD1; j_call: TRBJ1-1; clone_size: .; v_call: TRBV6-5
cdr3_aa: CASHPGTGGLGTEAFF; cdr3_nt: TGTGCCAGCCATCCCGGGACAGGGGGACTAGGAACTGAAGCTTTCTTT; d_call: TRBD1; j_call: TRBJ1-1; clone_size: .; v_call: TRBV28
cdr3_aa: CASRYPSTGVAGELFF; cdr3_nt: TGTGCCAGCAGATACCCTTCGACAGGGGTGGCCGGGGAGCTGTTTTTT; d_call: TRBD1; j_call: TRBJ2-2; clone_size: .; v_call: TRBV5-8
cdr3_aa: CASSYTGGMSEAFF; cdr3_nt: TGTGCCAGCAGTTACACAGGGGGCATGTCTGAAGCTTTCTTT; d_call: TRBD1; j_call: TRBJ1-1; clone_size: .; v_call: TRBV6-6
cdr3_aa: CASSLDPTGGFSYNEQFF; cdr3_nt: TGTGCCAGCAGTTTAGACCCGACAGGGGGCTTTAGCTACAATGAGCAGTTCTTC; d_call: TRBD1; j_call: TRBJ2-1; clone_size: few; v_call: TRBV27
cdr3_aa: CASSPAGLNTEAFF; cdr3_nt: TGTGCCAGCAGCCCCGCAGGCCTGAACACTGAAGCTTTCTTT; d_call: .; j_call: TRBJ1-1; clone_size: .; v_call: TRBV6-6
cdr3_aa: CASSGSLTGTRTYEQYF; cdr3_nt: TGTGCCAGCAGTGGGTCGCTAACCGGGACAAGAACCTACGAGCAGTACTTC; d_call: .; j_call: TRBJ2-7; clone_size: .; v_call: TRBV6-1
cdr3_aa: CASSQDRRDYYEQYF; cdr3_nt: TGCGCCAGCAGCCAAGATCGCCGGGATTACTACGAGCAGTACTTC; d_call: .; j_call: TRBJ2-7; clone_size: .; v_call: TRBV4-1
cdr3_aa: CAWSVGQGTEAFF; cdr3_nt: TGTGCCTGGAGTGTAGGTCAGGGAACTGAAGCTTTCTTT; d_call: .; j_call: TRBJ1-1; clone_size: .; v_call: TRBV30
cdr3_aa: CASSIIQGEGEQFF; cdr3_nt: TGTGCCAGTAGTATAATACAGGGGGAGGGTGAGCAGTTCTTC; d_call: .; j_call: TRBJ2-1; clone_size: .; v_call: TRBV19
cdr3_aa: CASRTGVGANVLTF; cdr3_nt: TGTGCCAGCAGAACAGGGGTTGGGGCCAACGTCCTGACTTTC; d_call: TRBD1; j_call: TRBJ2-6; clone_size: .; v_call: TRBV3-1/TRBV3-2
cdr3_aa: CATSRAPTVDNYGYTF; cdr3_nt: TGTGCCACCAGCAGAGCGCCGACAGTAGATAACTATGGCTACACCTTC; d_call: .; j_call: TRBJ1-2; clone_size: .; v_call: TRBV15
cdr3_aa: CASSLVRDRNEKLFF; cdr3_nt: TGTGCCAGCAGCTTAGTTCGGGACAGGAATGAAAAACTGTTTTTT; d_call: TRBD1; j_call: TRBJ1-4; clone_size: .; v_call: TRBV13
cdr3_aa: CASSRQGTTYEQYF; cdr3_nt: TGTGCCAGCAGCAGACAGGGGACAACCTACGAGCAGTACTTC; d_call: TRBD1; j_call: TRBJ2-7; clone_size: .; v_call: TRBV7-9
cdr3_aa: CASSVSGFSNQPQHF; cdr3_nt: TGTGCCAGCAGTGTATCGGGATTTAGCAATCAGCCCCAGCATTTT; d_call: .; j_call: TRBJ1-5; clone_size: .; v_call: TRBV2
cdr3_aa: CASSQEETLGTPYEQYF; cdr3_nt: TGCGCCAGCAGCCAAGAGGAGACATTGGGGACTCCCTACGAGCAGTACTTC; d_call: .; j_call: TRBJ2-7; clone_size: once; v_call: TRBV4-1
cdr3_aa: CASSPSGFSYEQYF; cdr3_nt: TGTGCCAGCAGCCCGTCCGGGTTTTCCTACGAGCAGTACTTC; d_call: .; j_call: TRBJ2-7; clone_size: .; v_call: TRBV5-4
cdr3_aa: CASSVGTEQVNTEAFF; cdr3_nt: TGTGCCAGCAGCGTAGGGACAGAACAAGTGAACACTGAAGCTTTCTTT; d_call: .; j_call: TRBJ1-1; clone_size: .; v_call: TRBV9
cdr3_aa: CASSPTDREAFF; cdr3_nt: TGTGCCAGCAGCCCGACCGACAGGGAAGCTTTCTTT; d_call: .; j_call: TRBJ1-1; clone_size: .; v_call: TRBV9
cdr3_aa: CASTTGGGYTEAFF; cdr3_nt: TGTGCCAGCACCACCGGGGGAGGGTACACTGAAGCTTTCTTT; d_call: .; j_call: TRBJ1-1; clone_size: .; v_call: TRBV13
cdr3_aa: CATSDPRTGGASGYTF; cdr3_nt: TGTGCCACCAGTGACCCCAGGACAGGGGGCGCGTCAGGCTACACCTTC; d_call: TRBD1; j_call: TRBJ1-2; clone_size: .; v_call: TRBV24-1
cdr3_aa: CAWSVGQGKQPQHF; cdr3_nt: TGTGCCTGGAGTGTGGGACAGGGGAAACAGCCCCAGCATTTT; d_call: TRBD1; j_call: TRBJ1-5; clone_size: once; v_call: TRBV30
cdr3_aa: CASSQDPLAGGSYNEQFF; cdr3_nt: TGTGCCAGCAGCCAAGATCCTCTAGCGGGAGGTTCCTACAATGAGCAGTTCTTC; d_call: TRBD2; j_call: TRBJ2-1; clone_size: .; v_call: TRBV4-2
cdr3_aa: CAISVGEVNTEAFF; cdr3_nt: TGTGCCATCAGTGTGGGGGAGGTGAACACTGAAGCTTTCTTT; d_call: .; j_call: TRBJ1-1; clone_size: .; v_call: TRBV10-3
cdr3_aa: CASSFTSGDYNEQFF; cdr3_nt: TGTGCCAGCAGTTTTACTAGCGGGGACTACAATGAGCAGTTCTTC; d_call: TRBD2; j_call: TRBJ2-1; clone_size: .; v_call: TRBV28
cdr3_aa: CASSQLSGQFYEQYF; cdr3_nt: TGTGCCAGCAGCCAACTCTCTGGACAGTTCTACGAGCAGTACTTC; d_call: .; j_call: TRBJ2-7; clone_size: .; v_call: TRBV3-1/TRBV3-2
cdr3_aa: CASSPSTGTGTYEQYF; cdr3_nt: TGCGCCAGCAGCCCGTCTACCGGGACAGGGACTTACGAGCAGTACTTC; d_call: TRBD1; j_call: TRBJ2-7; clone_size: .; v_call: TRBV5-1
cdr3_aa: CASSESGGARGEQYF; cdr3_nt: TGCGCCAGCAGTGAGTCGGGGGGGGCCCGGGGGGAGCAGTACTTC; d_call: .; j_call: TRBJ2-7; clone_size: few; v_call: TRBV10-1
cdr3_aa: CASSEWGGQPQHF; cdr3_nt: TGTGCCAGCAGTGAGTGGGGAGGTCAGCCCCAGCATTTT; d_call: .; j_call: TRBJ1-5; clone_size: .; v_call: TRBV25-1
cdr3_aa: CAIRDREAFF; cdr3_nt: TGTGCCATCAGGGACAGGGAAGCTTTCTTT; d_call: TRBD1; j_call: TRBJ1-1; clone_size: .; v_call: TRBV10-3
cdr3_aa: CASSLVAGSGRADTQYF; cdr3_nt: TGTGCCAGCAGCTTAGTTGCTGGGAGTGGAAGGGCAGATACGCAGTATTTT; d_call: .; j_call: TRBJ2-3; clone_size: .; v_call: TRBV7-2
cdr3_aa: CASSRDLGYSPLHF; cdr3_nt: TGTGCCAGCAGTCGGGACTTGGGTTATTCACCCCTCCACTTT; d_call: .; j_call: TRBJ1-6; clone_size: few; v_call: TRBV2
cdr3_aa: CASSLRGTANTEAFF; cdr3_nt: TGTGCCAGCAGCTTAAGGGGGACGGCGAACACTGAAGCTTTCTTT; d_call: .; j_call: TRBJ1-1; clone_size: .; v_call: TRBV11-2
cdr3_aa: CASRGTGGFFQPQHF; cdr3_nt: TGTGCCAGCAGGGGGACAGGGGGCTTCTTTCAGCCCCAGCATTTT; d_call: TRBD1; j_call: TRBJ1-5; clone_size: .; v_call: TRBV2
cdr3_aa: CASSLGLAGVQETQYF; cdr3_nt: TGTGCCAGCAGCTTGGGGCTAGCGGGGGTCCAAGAGACCCAGTACTTC; d_call: TRBD2; j_call: TRBJ2-5; clone_size: .; v_call: TRBV5-6
cdr3_aa: CASSVAQPNEQFF; cdr3_nt: TGTGCCAGCAGCGTAGCACAGCCCAATGAGCAGTTCTTC; d_call: .; j_call: TRBJ2-1; clone_size: .; v_call: TRBV9
cdr3_aa: CASSSTSGNYNEQFF; cdr3_nt: TGTGCCAGCAGCTCGACTAGCGGGAACTACAATGAGCAGTTCTTC; d_call: TRBD2; j_call: TRBJ2-1; clone_size: once; v_call: TRBV7-2
cdr3_aa: CASGEDQNSYEQYF; cdr3_nt: TGTGCCAGCGGGGAGGATCAAAATTCCTACGAGCAGTACTTC; d_call: .; j_call: TRBJ2-7; clone_size: .; v_call: TRBV7-2
cdr3_aa: CASSYPGPSYEQYF; cdr3_nt: TGTGCCAGCAGTTATCCAGGGCCCTCCTACGAGCAGTACTTC; d_call: .; j_call: TRBJ2-7; clone_size: .; v_call: TRBV28
cdr3_aa: CASSGGDRGNTEAFF; cdr3_nt: TGTGCCAGCAGCGGAGGGGACAGGGGGAACACTGAAGCTTTCTTT; d_call: TRBD1; j_call: TRBJ1-1; clone_size: once; v_call: TRBV9
cdr3_aa: CAISETLRGQSSYNEQFF; cdr3_nt: TGTGCCATCAGTGAGACACTCAGGGGCCAAAGCTCCTACAATGAGCAGTTCTTC; d_call: .; j_call: TRBJ2-1; clone_size: .; v_call: TRBV10-3
cdr3_aa: CASSLDSGEVTYEQYF; cdr3_nt: TGTGCCAGCAGTTTAGACTCAGGGGAAGTTACCTACGAGCAGTACTTC; d_call: .; j_call: TRBJ2-7; clone_size: .; v_call: TRBV27
cdr3_aa: CASSLVGSNPYEQYF; cdr3_nt: TGTGCCAGCAGCTTAGTAGGGAGTAACCCCTACGAGCAGTACTTC; d_call: .; j_call: TRBJ2-7; clone_size: .; v_call: TRBV7-2
cdr3_aa: CASSPTWKGVNYGYTF; cdr3_nt: TGTGCCAGTAGCCCGACTTGGAAGGGAGTTAACTATGGCTACACCTTC; d_call: .; j_call: TRBJ1-2; clone_size: .; v_call: TRBV19
cdr3_aa: CASSFGTGFYEQYF; cdr3_nt: TGTGCCAGCAGTTTTGGGACAGGGTTCTACGAGCAGTACTTC; d_call: TRBD1; j_call: TRBJ2-7; clone_size: .; v_call: TRBV27
cdr3_aa: CASSFGQIQETQYF; cdr3_nt: TGTGCCAGCAGCTTTGGACAGATTCAAGAGACCCAGTACTTC; d_call: .; j_call: TRBJ2-5; clone_size: .; v_call: TRBV7-9
cdr3_aa: CASSYAGAGETQYF; cdr3_nt: TGTGCCAGCAGTTACGCAGGGGCCGGAGAGACCCAGTACTTC; d_call: .; j_call: TRBJ2-5; clone_size: .; v_call: TRBV6-6
cdr3_aa: CASSNRPLAGDLRETQYF; cdr3_nt: TGTGCCAGCAGCAATCGCCCACTAGCGGGGGATCTCAGAGAGACCCAGTACTTC; d_call: TRBD2; j_call: TRBJ2-5; clone_size: .; v_call: TRBV7-2
cdr3_aa: CASSIGGTGVYEQYF; cdr3_nt: TGTGCCAGTAGTATAGGGGGGACAGGGGTCTACGAGCAGTACTTC; d_call: TRBD1; j_call: TRBJ2-7; clone_size: .; v_call: TRBV19
cdr3_aa: CASSTTGTGDSPLHF; cdr3_nt: TGTGCCAGCAGCACCACGGGGACAGGGGATTCACCCCTCCACTTT; d_call: TRBD1; j_call: TRBJ1-6; clone_size: .; v_call: TRBV6-5
cdr3_aa: CASSLNTGTGNSPLHF; cdr3_nt: TGTGCCAGCAGCTTAAACACCGGGACAGGAAATTCACCCCTCCACTTT; d_call: TRBD1; j_call: TRBJ1-6; clone_size: .; v_call: TRBV7-9
cdr3_aa: CASSAREHGPNEQFF; cdr3_nt: TGTGCCAGCAGCGCGCGGGAGCACGGGCCCAATGAGCAGTTCTTC; d_call: TRBD2; j_call: TRBJ2-1; clone_size: .; v_call: TRBV7-8
cdr3_aa: CASSGYGGRATDTQYF; cdr3_nt: TGCGCCAGCAGCGGCTATGGCGGGAGGGCCACAGATACGCAGTATTTT; d_call: TRBD2; j_call: TRBJ2-3; clone_size: .; v_call: TRBV5-1
cdr3_aa: CASSSKGVWGNQPQHF; cdr3_nt: TGTGCCAGTAGTTCCAAGGGGGTTTGGGGCAATCAGCCCCAGCATTTT; d_call: .; j_call: TRBJ1-5; clone_size: .; v_call: TRBV19
cdr3_aa: CASSLTGATNEKLFF; cdr3_nt: TGTGCCAGCAGTCTGACAGGGGCAACTAATGAAAAACTGTTTTTT; d_call: TRBD1; j_call: TRBJ1-4; clone_size: .; v_call: TRBV6-5
cdr3_aa: CASRRQGTGNSPLHF; cdr3_nt: TGTGCCAGCAGGAGACAGGGGACCGGTAATTCACCCCTCCACTTT; d_call: TRBD1; j_call: TRBJ1-6; clone_size: once; v_call: TRBV2
cdr3_aa: CASRPRDYHSGANVLTF; cdr3_nt: TGTGCCAGCAGACCACGGGACTACCACTCTGGGGCCAACGTCCTGACTTTC; d_call: TRBD2; j_call: TRBJ2-6; clone_size: .; v_call: TRBV11-2
cdr3_aa: CASSRLRPGQGAGNTIYF; cdr3_nt: TGCGCCAGCAGCCGACTCAGACCGGGACAGGGGGCTGGAAACACCATATATTTT; d_call: TRBD1; j_call: TRBJ1-3; clone_size: .; v_call: TRBV4-3
cdr3_aa: CASSYKKGVIRDQPQHF; cdr3_nt: TGTGCCAGCAGTTACAAGAAAGGGGTCATCCGGGATCAGCCCCAGCATTTT; d_call: .; j_call: TRBJ1-5; clone_size: .; v_call: TRBV6-2/TRBV6-3